This T cell receptor (beta chain) was obtained from a study of graft-versus-host responses after intestinal transplantation. The overall study: Every one of the recipients received anti-thymocyte globulin induction and afterwards took tacrolimus and steroids for approximately three years.

Produced via immunoSEQ multiplex PCR; TCRdb's table is partial and in-frame only. The sample contains tens of thousands of clones, 90% of which appear only once. In the case of this clone: Antigen unknown.

In germline, CDR1 is SEHNR, CDR2 FQNEAQ (reference sequence). V was trimmed by 8 bases and J by 3 bases, leaving 16 bases between them. This CDR3 contains 14 residues. The chain uses TRBV7-9 and TRBJ1-1, with D hard to call. The TCR sequence derives from a human donor who was the organ donor for an intestinal transplant. The material was unstimulated CD8+ T cells sorted from spleen or lymph node cells, obtained before transplant. The CDR3 bases are TGTGCCAGCTCAACCCAAACTCGGGACACTGAAGCTTTCTTT. Translated: CASSTQTRDTEAFF.